The 15 T cell receptor beta chains reported below all come from one sample, sequenced in a study of Ad26.COV2.S vaccination and SARS-CoV-2 variants. Treatment specified: roughly 19 received Ad26.COV2.S at low or high dose, single or two shots; 5 received placebo; per-sample allocation not given. It was on day 63 after the first vaccine or placebo injection that samples were taken. This table comes from immunoSEQ multiplex PCR, and its TCRdb copy is limited to in-frame clones, with some not included. This repertoire shows roughly 400,000 clones, approximately 89% found once; its top ten account for 1.5% to 2%. The input for sequencing was peripheral blood, taken in a trial of Ad26.COV2.S vaccine versus placebo. All receptors derive from a person between 18 and 60 years old who received the Ad26.COV2.S COVID-19 vaccine or a placebo.

V usage is TRBV11-3 and J usage is TRBJ2-1; no definite D call. The CDR3 covers 14 residues. CDR1 SGHNT and CDR2 YENEEA come from the germline V gene. The V and J ends lost 1 base and 7 bases respectively, with 11 bases between them. CDR3 sequence reads: CASSLGPGRNEQFF. The CDR3 DNA reads as TGTGCCAGCAGCTTAGGCCCGGGTAGGAATGAGCAGTTCTTC.

V usage is TRBV9 and J usage is TRBJ1-6; D unclear. CDR1 is SGDLS and CDR2 is YYNGEE in the germline V gene. The CDR3 covers 16 residues. V was clipped by 3 bases and J by 2 bases, with 12 bases between them. The CDR3 nucleotides are TGTGCCAGCAGCGGAGGCGCCGGGACCTATAATTCACCCCTCCACTTT. Amino acids: CASSGGAGTYNSPLHF.

The chain employs TRBV5-1 and TRBJ2-7; 10 bases are shared with TRBD2. Germline lookup yields CDR1 SGHRS and CDR2 YFSETQ. This CDR3 comprises 15 residues. J lost 2 bases, V lost 4 bases, and 6 bases had no gene match. DNA of the CDR3: TGCGCCAGCAGCCCCGAAGCGGGAGGGCCCTACGAGCAGTACTTC. This codes for CASSPEAGGPYEQYF. Full variable domain (remainder filled in from reference TRBV5-1 and TRBJ2-7): KAGVTQTPRYLIKTRGQQVTLSCSPISGHRSVSWYQQTPGQGLQFLFEYFSETQRNKGNFPGRFSGRQFSNSRSEMNVSTLELGDSALYLCASSPEAGGPYEQYFGPGTRLTVT.

V is TRBV30 and J is TRBJ2-2; D could derive from TRBD1 or TRBD2 (5 bases each). This CDR3 is 13 amino acids long. Trimming left V 2 bases short and J 6 bases short, with 10 bases between. Germline V CDR1 and CDR2: GTSNPN, SVGIG (reference sequence). CDR3 in amino acids: CAWSRQGAGELFF. The CDR3 DNA is TGTGCCTGGAGTCGCCAGGGAGCCGGGGAGCTGTTTTTT.

This rearrangement joins TRBV2 to TRBJ1-4, with D uncertain. Trimming stripped 6 bases from V and 4 bases from J, with 12 bases between. The germline V gene has CDR1 SNHLY and CDR2 FYNNEI. The CDR3 consists of 14 residues. CDR3 in amino acids: CASRSEEFNEKLFF. The CDR3 DNA reads as TGTGCCAGCAGGTCGGAGGAGTTTAATGAAAAACTGTTTTTT.

The chain is built from TRBV27 and TRBJ2-7, with 7 bases identical to TRBD2. Per germline, CDR1 MNHEY and CDR2 SMNVEV (reference sequence). CDR3 length: 14 residues. V lost 10 bases to trimming and J lost 4 bases; unmatched junction nucleotides: 13. CDR3 DNA: TGTGCCACCCATCCAGCGGGGAGTGAATACGAGCAGTACTTC. Its translation is CATHPAGSEYEQYF.

The chain couples TRBV10-3 to TRBJ1-1; no reliable D call. The germline V gene has CDR1 ENHRY and CDR2 SYGVKD. The V gene lost 2 bases and the J gene lost 5 bases, with 12 bases spanning the gap. The CDR3 sequence is 14 residues long. The CDR3 protein is CAISEGRVVTEAFF. CDR3 nucleotide sequence: TGTGCCATCAGTGAGGGCCGGGTCGTAACTGAAGCTTTCTTT.

This clone was recorded once. The V gene is TRBV14, the J gene TRBJ2-1; D unresolved. CDR1 is SGHDN and CDR2 is FVKESK in the germline V gene. The CDR3 consists of 13 residues. The germline V and J ends were trimmed by 0 bases and 8 bases, with 8 bases remaining between them. The CDR3 spells CASSQDRVHEQFF. DNA for the CDR3: TGTGCCAGCAGCCAAGATCGGGTCCATGAGCAGTTCTTC. Drawing the rest from reference TRBV14 and TRBJ2-1, the complete variable domain is EAGVTQFPSHSVIEKGQTVTLRCDPISGHDNLYWYRRVMGKEIKFLLHFVKESKQDESGMPNNRFLAERTGGTYSTLKVQPAELEDSGVYFCASSQDRVHEQFFGPGTRLTVL.

The J gene is TRBJ1-1, the V gene TRBV12-3 or TRBV12-4; no clear D. The V end lost 1 base, the J end lost 1 base, and 4 bases lay between the germline ends. This CDR3 region has 13 residues. The CDR3 DNA follows: TGTGCCAGCAGTTTAGACGAGAACACTGAAGCTTTCTTT. It specifies CASSLDENTEAFF.

J is TRBJ1-1 and V is TRBV7-9; the D is unclear. V was cut by 3 bases and J by 0 bases, with 8 bases left in between. The CDR3 sequence is 14 residues long. Germline V gene data show CDR1 as SEHNR and CDR2 as FQNEAQ (reference sequence). The CDR3 region is CASSFADMNTEAFF. Written as DNA, the CDR3 is TGTGCCAGCAGCTTCGCAGATATGAACACTGAAGCTTTCTTT.

The V gene is TRBV12-5, the J gene TRBJ1-5, with D unresolved. The germline V and J ends were trimmed by 9 bases and 4 bases, with 13 bases remaining between them. The CDR3 is made up of 13 amino acids. Per the germline V gene, CDR1 is LGHNT and CDR2 is FRNRAP. The CDR3 is CASQSSGNQPQHF. DNA for the CDR3: TGTGCTAGCCAATCTAGTGGAAATCAGCCCCAGCATTTT. The full variable domain, in which reference TRBV12-5 and TRBJ1-5 provide the parts outside the CDR3, is DARVTQTPRHKVTEMGQEVTMRCQPILGHNTVFWYRQTMMQGLELLAYFRNRAPLDDSGMPKDRFSAEMPDATLATLKIQPSEPRDSAVYFCASQSSGNQPQHFGDGTRLSIL.

The rearrangement links TRBV6-1 to TRBJ1-3; D is perhaps TRBD1 (5 bases). There are 13 residues in the CDR3. Germline V lookup: CDR1 MNHNS, CDR2 SASEGT. Trimming removed 1 base from V and 9 bases from J, with 10 bases in between. The CDR3 protein is CASSEVGGGTIYF. In DNA form, the CDR3 reads TGTGCCAGCAGTGAAGTGGGGGGGGGCACCATATATTTT.

The CDR3 DNA reads as TGTGCCAGCAGTTTGACAGGGGTCGGCTCTGGGGCCAACGTCCTGACTTTC. The encoded protein is CASSLTGVGSGANVLTF. V is TRBV28 and J is TRBJ2-6; 8 positions match TRBD1. Germline V gene lookup returns CDR1 MDHEN and CDR2 SYDVKM. J was trimmed by 0 bases and V by 3 bases; bases with no gene match: 4. The CDR3 runs 17 residues.

In this sample, this clone turned up once. This chain uses TRBV12-3 or TRBV12-4 with TRBJ2-7; D is ambiguous. The CDR3 contains 13 residues. With 4 bases removed from V and 10 bases from J, the gap between germline ends came to 17 bases. The CDR3 is CASSSDHLVSQYF. The CDR3 nucleotides are TGTGCCAGCAGTTCGGACCACTTAGTCAGCCAGTACTTC.

The V call is TRBV10-3, the J call TRBJ2-1; TRBD1 is a possible D gene (6 bases). CDR3 length: 14 amino acids. The V gene lost 6 bases and the J gene lost 6 bases, with 15 bases spanning the gap. Germline CDR1 and CDR2: ENHRY and SYGVKD. CDR3 protein: CAIRGGPDINEQFF. CDR3 in DNA: TGTGCCATCAGAGGGGGACCGGACATCAATGAGCAGTTCTTC.